This section outlines one TCR beta chain sequence together with its context. As yet, its antigen is unknown. These data belong to a study of T cell responses to AZD1222 COVID-19 vaccine. Study findings and constraints: In all cases, repertoires were sampled only after the peak T cell response. Seropositive AZD1222 recipients at baseline numbered only 5 to 7.

Only in-frame clones appear in the TCRdb table, and some are missing; sequencing was by immunoSEQ multiplex PCR. The profile shows 150,000 to 200,000 clones, approximately 91% of them singletons. J was trimmed by 6 bases and V by 4 bases; bases with no gene match: 8. The CDR3 spans 14 residues. Germline V gene sequence: CDR1 MGHRA, CDR2 YSYEKL. The source is an adult who received the AZD1222 COVID-19 vaccine. The chain is built from TRBV4-1 and TRBJ1-2; 7 bases agree with TRBD1. Sample: peripheral blood, taken 28 days after the second AZD1222 dose. CDR3 residues: CASSLTTGNDGYTF. DNA for the CDR3: TGCGCCAGCAGCCTAACGACAGGGAACGATGGCTACACCTTC.